These 13 T cell receptor beta chains were all obtained from the same sample, sequenced in a study of cytomegalovirus exposure and HLA in healthy donors. The PCR ran on 60 Vbeta and 13 Jbeta primers. Here immunoSEQ multiplex PCR was the method, and the copy in TCRdb shows in-frame clones only, minus some. The sample contains approximately 84,000 clones, roughly 70% of which appear only once. The sample was PBMCs. The receptors were gathered from a man in his forties in good health and CMV-seropositive.

The rearrangement joins TRBV2 to TRBJ2-5, with TRBD2 matching 10 bases. CDR3 size: 18 residues. Trimming cost V 6 bases and J 3 bases; bases outside gene matches: 16. Germline V gene data show CDR1 as SNHLY and CDR2 as FYNNEI. DNA of the CDR3: TGTGCCAGCAGGGACGCTAGCGGGGGAATCGGGGTGGAAGAGACCCAGTACTTC. Its translation is CASRDASGGIGVEETQYF. The whole variable domain, remainder taken from reference TRBV2 and TRBJ2-5, is EPEVTQTPSHQVTQMGQEVILRCVPISNHLYFYWYRQILGQKVEFLVSFYNNEISEKSEIFDDQFSVERPDGSNFTLKIRSTKLEDSAMYFCASRDASGGIGVEETQYFGPGTRLLVL.

The chain joins TRBV29-1 to TRBJ1-1, with D tentatively TRBD1 (6 bases). The CDR3 is 12 amino acids. Germline V CDR1 and CDR2: SQVTM, ANQGSEA. Trimming pared 8 bases from V and 5 bases from J, leaving 15 bases between. The CDR3 nucleotides read TGCAGCACATTAACAGGGCAAACTGAAGCTTTCTTT. Translation: CSTLTGQTEAFF.

The chain has TRBV5-1 and TRBJ1-2, with TRBD1 matching over 8 bases. V shed 4 bases, J shed 4 bases, and the junction held 6 bases outside the gene matches. The germline V gene encodes CDR1 SGHRS and CDR2 YFSETQ. The CDR3 length is 14 residues. Here the CDR3 reads CASSPGQGGYGYTF. The CDR3 DNA reads TGCGCCAGCAGCCCCGGACAGGGTGGCTATGGCTACACCTTC.

This chain links TRBV11-2 with TRBJ1-1; D is possibly TRBD1 (6 bases). This CDR3 has 14 residues. Between the trimmed V and J ends, which lost 4 bases and 1 base, there was a span of 10 bases. The germline gives CDR1 SGHAT, CDR2 FQNNGV. CDR3 nucleotides: TGTGCCAGCAGCTCCCAGGGGAGGAACACTGAAGCTTTCTTT. Translated, it gives CASSSQGRNTEAFF.

The chain has TRBV19 and TRBJ1-4, with a possible D match to TRBD1 (5 bases). V dropped 5 bases and J dropped 0 bases, with 10 bases sitting between them. This CDR3 contains 15 residues. CDR1 LNHDA and CDR2 SQIVND come from the germline V gene (reference sequence). The CDR3 is CASSPSTATNEKLFF. The CDR3, as DNA: TGTGCCAGTAGTCCGTCGACAGCAACTAATGAAAAACTGTTTTTT.

V is TRBV29-1 and J is TRBJ2-5, with 7 bases that match TRBD2. The J call is uncertain, as TRBJ2-7 better fits the DNA end. Germline V gene sequence: CDR1 SQVTM, CDR2 ANQGSEA. The length of the CDR3 is 16 residues. The CDR3 spells CSVEDRGRGTSYEQYF. The DNA of the CDR3 is TGCAGCGTTGAAGATCGGGGGAGGGGAACCTCCTACGAGCAGTACTTC.

The V and J genes are TRBV2 and TRBJ2-7; 7 nucleotides align to TRBD2. CDR1 is SNHLY and CDR2 is FYNNEI in the germline V gene. The V segment lost 1 base and the J segment 5 bases; nucleotides outside the gene matches: 8. The CDR3 totals 15 residues. As DNA, the CDR3 is TGTGCCAGCAGTGAAGAGGGCGGGAGAAACCACGAGCAGTACTTC. It is translated as CASSEEGGRNHEQYF. The full variable domain, completed using reference TRBV2 and TRBJ2-7, is EPEVTQTPSHQVTQMGQEVILRCVPISNHLYFYWYRQILGQKVEFLVSFYNNEISEKSEIFDDQFSVERPDGSNFTLKIRSTKLEDSAMYFCASSEEGGRNHEQYFGPGTRLTVT.

This clone has only a few counts. The same CDR3 is also encoded by other DNA sequences in this sample. The chain joins TRBV5-4 to TRBJ1-1; 8 bases line up with TRBD1. The germline V gene encodes CDR1 SGHNT and CDR2 YYREEE (reference sequence). This CDR3 is 16 amino acids long. The trim removed 4 bases at V and 1 base at J, leaving 9 bases unmatched. The CDR3: CASSTNPGTGNTEAFF. CDR3 sequence (DNA): TGTGCCAGCAGCACCAATCCCGGGACAGGGAACACTGAAGCTTTCTTT.

The rearrangement joins TRBV10-3 to TRBJ2-3, with 8 nucleotides matching TRBD2. V lost 0 bases and J lost 6; bases outside the gene matches: 2. Germline values: CDR1 ENHRY, CDR2 SYGVKD. This CDR3 is 14 amino acids long. The CDR3 nucleotides read TGTGCCATCAGTGAGTCGGGCGGGGGGGATACGCAGTATTTT. Residues: CAISESGGGDTQYF.

The gene calls are TRBV5-1 and TRBJ1-3, with 9 bases matching TRBD1. V was pared by 3 bases and J by 0 bases, with 4 bases of the junction left unmatched. Germline assignment: CDR1 SGHRS and CDR2 YFSETQ. This CDR3 is 16 amino acids long. This CDR3 reads CASSSGTGSSGNTIYF. For the CDR3, the DNA is TGCGCCAGCAGCTCCGGGACAGGGAGCTCTGGAAACACCATATATTTT.

This chain links TRBV6-6 with TRBJ2-2; TRBD1 matches 7 bases. This CDR3 has 12 amino acids. The trim removed 6 bases at V and 13 bases at J, leaving 8 bases unmatched. CDR1 is MNHNY and CDR2 is SVGAGI in the germline V gene (reference sequence). The CDR3 DNA reads TGTGCCAGCAGCCACGACAGGGAAAGGCTGTTTTTT. It encodes CASSHDRERLFF.

Only one count was recorded for this clone. V gene TRBV28 combines with J gene TRBJ1-5; possible D gene TRBD1, 5 bases. CDR1 and CDR2 (germline): MDHEN, SYDVKM. This CDR3 contains 16 residues. The V gene lost 3 bases and the J gene lost 7 bases, with 19 bases spanning the gap. This CDR3 reads CASSFRVGRQGQPQHF. The CDR3 nucleotides are TGTGCCAGCAGTTTTCGGGTAGGGAGGCAGGGCCAGCCCCAGCATTTT.

V is TRBV19 and J is TRBJ2-1, with D possibly being TRBD2 (6 bases). The germline V and J ends were trimmed by 5 bases and 4 bases, with 15 bases remaining between them. The CDR3 runs to 15 residues. The germline V gene has CDR1 LNHDA and CDR2 SQIVND (reference sequence). CDR3 sequence (DNA): TGTGCCAGTAGTTGGTCTAGCGAGTTGTACAATGAGCAGTTCTTC. Its protein product is CASSWSSELYNEQFF.